The clone carrying this T cell receptor (beta chain) has a handful of counts. Primed by a sample-barcoded 5' primer and a J-beta primer mix, a second PCR proceeded for roughly 7 to 11 cycles. TCRdb ran MiXCR on the 5' RACE reads and lists one entry per CDR3 protein. Among roughly 1.4 million distinct CDR3 sequences listed, roughly 60% were seen once. The record originates from a study of blood T cells in healthy people across ages. The source material was blood. This TCR was sampled from a man between 18 and 29 years old in good health.

The CDR3 DNA follows: TGTGCCATCAGGGATACAAGCTCCTACGAGCAGTACTTC. Protein sequence: CAIRDTSSYEQYF. V gene TRBV10-3 combines with J gene TRBJ2-7, with D unclear. Germline V gene lookup returns CDR1 ENHRY and CDR2 SYGVKD. V lost 6 bases, J lost 0 bases, and 9 bases lay in between. This CDR3 is built from 13 residues.